The 7 T cell receptor beta chains listed next were all sequenced from one sample in a study of Graves' ophthalmopathy and Graves' hyperthyroidism. Amplification targeted the TCR beta CDR3 regions, with RNA transcripts as the source material. Investigators did first-round RT-PCR with HTBI primers, then second-round multiplex PCR. TCRdb processed the multiplex PCR reads anew with MiXCR; each CDR3 protein has one entry. The sample lists 740,000 or so distinct CDR3 sequences, 35% to 50% occurring once. Sequenced material: peripheral blood. All receptors come from an adult man with Graves' ophthalmopathy.

As regards this clonotype: This sequence may be a read error, since a much larger clone differs from it by one base. Without the conserved terminal phenylalanine or tryptophan, this CDR3 likely stems from a read error. The genes are TRBV20-1 and TRBJ2-5; D gene uncertain. V lost 6 bases and J 2 bases, leaving 7 bases between the germline ends. CDR3 length: 11 amino acids. Per the germline V gene, CDR1 is DFQATT and CDR2 is SNEGSKA (reference sequence). DNA of the CDR3: TGCAGTGCGACACCACAAGAGACCCAGTACGTC. Its protein product is CSATPQETQYV.

This clonotype was counted once. An end of the junction differs from the germline gene, which may be a read error. CDR3 sequence reads: CSARTGRSEELFF. CDR3 in DNA: TGCAGTGCTAGGACAGGGCGGAGTGAAGAACTGTTTTTT. The chain has TRBV20-1 and TRBJ1-4; 7 positions match TRBD1. The CDR3 runs 13 residues. CDR1 is DFQATT, CDR2 SNEGSKA, per germline (reference sequence).

This clonotype showed up many times. The CDR3 spells CASSFQNSYNSPLHF. Here the CDR3 DNA reads TGTGCCAGCAGTTTTCAGAACTCCTATAATTCACCCCTCCACTTT. The V and J genes are TRBV12-3 or TRBV12-4 and TRBJ1-6; D unclear. The CDR3 runs to 15 residues. V lost 3 bases to trimming and J lost 0 bases, with 6 bases between them.

Notes on this clonotype: A much larger clone lies one base from this, so it may be a read error. V and J are TRBV12-3 or TRBV12-4 and TRBJ1-1; D is undetermined. This CDR3 is 12 amino acids long. V was cut by 4 bases and J by 3 bases, with 6 bases left in between. The CDR3 loop reads CASSWLDTEAFF. CDR3 DNA: TGTGCCAGCAGTTGGTTAGACACTGAAGCTTTCTTT.

A word on this clonotype: Just one base apart from a much larger clone, this may be a read error. The chain links TRBV15 to TRBJ2-7; D gene ambiguous. In germline, CDR1 is LNHNV, CDR2 YYDKDF (reference sequence). This CDR3 has 13 amino acids. With 0 bases removed from V and 5 bases from J, the gap between germline ends came to 8 bases. The CDR3 protein is CATSRDSSDEQYF. DNA of the CDR3: TGTGCCACCAGCAGAGATTCGTCGGACGAGCAGTACTTC. The full variable domain, rest sourced from reference TRBV15 and TRBJ2-7, is DAMVIQNPRYQVTQFGKPVTLSCSQTLNHNVMYWYQQKSSQAPKLLFHYYDKDFNNEADTPDNFQSRRPNTSFCFLDIRSPGLGDTAMYLCATSRDSSDEQYFGPGTRLTVT.

This clonotype was seen a handful of times. A much larger clone lies a single base off, so this may be a read error. The chain uses TRBV27 and TRBJ2-2, with 8 positions matching TRBD1. The CDR3 is 15 amino acids. CDR1 is MNHEY and CDR2 is SMNVEV in the germline V gene (reference sequence). In DNA, the CDR3 is TGTGCCATCAGTCCCGGGACAGGGAACACCGGGGAGCTGTTTTTT. Encoded protein: CAISPGTGNTGELFF.

Regarding this clonotype: The germline gene is not matched at one end of the junction; a read error may be the cause. V and J are TRBV29-1 and TRBJ2-3, with D unclear. The CDR3 sequence is 12 residues long. Germline CDR1 reads SQVTM; CDR2 reads ANQGSEA. CDR3 sequence: CSGTLSADTLYF. The CDR3 DNA is TGCAGCGGTACTCTGTCTGCAGATACGCTGTATTTT.